These T cell receptor beta chains were read from a single sample in a study of vaccination and CD4 T cells after COVID-19. TCRdb processed the PCR reads anew with MiXCR; each CDR3 protein has one entry. The sample yields some 16,000 distinct CDR3 sequences, 52% seen once. No antigen is known for these receptors. The sample comprised CD4+ T cells from blood, cultured in vitro. All receptors derive from a human donor who had recovered from COVID-19. Both conserved end residues are part of each CDR3. The D gene is left open where the match is weak. Size values are once, few and many counts, or a class for expanded clones, and some rows have none.

CDR3nt	CDR3aa	d_gene	j_gene	v_gene	abundance
TGTGCCAGTAGTGCTTTGACAGGGGGCCGAAAGACCCAGTACTTC	CASSALTGGRKTQYF	TRBD1	TRBJ2-5	TRBV19	-
TGTGCCAGCTCACCACAAAAGAACACTGAAGCTTTCTTT	CASSPQKNTEAFF	-	TRBJ1-1	TRBV18	-
TGTGCCAGCAGCCCCGGACAGGGAAGAGGTTCACCCCTCCACTTT	CASSPGQGRGSPLHF	TRBD1	TRBJ1-6	TRBV16	few
TGCAGTGCCAGTTCAGGCCAGGGGCGGGGAGGCTACACCTTC	CSASSGQGRGGYTF	-	TRBJ1-2	TRBV20-1	-
TGTGCCAGCAGATCGCTGGCCTACGAGCAGTACTTC	CASRSLAYEQYF	-	TRBJ2-7	TRBV27	-
TGTGCCAGCAAATGGCGGGGGGCCGATCGCAGCAATGAGCAGTTCTTC	CASKWRGADRSNEQFF	TRBD2	TRBJ2-1	TRBV2	-
TGTGCCAGCAGTTTGGACACAGGGCATGGTAATTCACCCCTCCACTTT	CASSLDTGHGNSPLHF	-	TRBJ1-6	TRBV12-3/TRBV12-4	-
TGCGCCAGCAGCCGAGGAGGGGACGTCGGCACTGAAGCTTTCTTT	CASSRGGDVGTEAFF	-	TRBJ1-1	TRBV4-3	-
TGTGCCAGCAGCTTAGCCTTTCTAAATGGGACAGTACAAGAGACCCAGTACTTC	CASSLAFLNGTVQETQYF	TRBD1	TRBJ2-5	TRBV11-3	-
TGTGCCACCAGCAGAGACCGCGGACAGGGGAGTGGCGAGCAGTACTTC	CATSRDRGQGSGEQYF	TRBD1	TRBJ2-7	TRBV15	-
TGCAGTGCTAGAGATAAGGCTGGCACAGATACGCAGTATTTT	CSARDKAGTDTQYF	-	TRBJ2-3	TRBV20-1	-
TGTGCCAGCAGCTTAGCTGGCGGGAGGACGAGCGAGCAGTACTTC	CASSLAGGRTSEQYF	TRBD2	TRBJ2-7	TRBV7-2	-
TGTGCCACCAGTGACCCTGGGACCCTGACCGGGGAGCTGTTTTTT	CATSDPGTLTGELFF	-	TRBJ2-2	TRBV24-1	-
TGCAGTGCTGAAGCGGGAGCGCGGGAGACCCAGTACTTC	CSAEAGARETQYF	TRBD2	TRBJ2-5	TRBV20-1	few
TGTGCCAGTAGTATCGACAGGGGGTCTTGGCAGCCCCAGCATTTT	CASSIDRGSWQPQHF	TRBD1	TRBJ1-5	TRBV19	few
TGTGCCAGCTCACCTGACAGGGTAACTGAAGCTTTCTTT	CASSPDRVTEAFF	TRBD1	TRBJ1-1	TRBV18	-
TGTGCTAGCAGCTTGGAGCGGGGGCCCTACAATGAGCAGTTCTTC	CASSLERGPYNEQFF	TRBD2	TRBJ2-1	TRBV7-7	-
TGTGCCAGCAGCCCAAGCGGGGGTGTGAACACTGAAGCTTTCTTT	CASSPSGGVNTEAFF	-	TRBJ1-1	TRBV11-3	few
TGTGCCAGCAGTTTAGGCAGGGCCCTCACAGATACGCAGTATTTT	CASSLGRALTDTQYF	-	TRBJ2-3	TRBV12-3/TRBV12-4	-
TGCAGTGCCCTACTAGCAGGCGAGCAGTTCTTC	CSALLAGEQFF	-	TRBJ2-1	TRBV20-1	-
TGTGCCAGCAGTCCTCCGGGCACTGAAGCTTTCTTT	CASSPPGTEAFF	-	TRBJ1-1	TRBV6-2/TRBV6-3	-
TGTGCCAGCAGGGAGGGGAGCCGGATCTTAGCTTTCTTT	CASREGSRILAFF	-	TRBJ1-1	TRBV6-2/TRBV6-3	-
TGTGCCAGCAGTAACCTGGGTCGCAGCTCCTACGAGCAGTACTTC	CASSNLGRSSYEQYF	-	TRBJ2-7	TRBV27	-
TGCAGTGGCCTGGCGGGAGGGTATTCTTACGAGCAGTACTTC	CSGLAGGYSYEQYF	TRBD2	TRBJ2-7	TRBV20-1	-
TGTGCCAGCAGCCGACGATTACAGTGGACAGGAGAAAACGCGAACACCGGGGAGCTGTTTTTT	CASSRRLQWTGENANTGELFF	TRBD1	TRBJ2-2	TRBV7-2	-
TGTGCCAGCAGTCCGGGACCCGGGACTAGTGGGTACAATGAGCAGTTCTTC	CASSPGPGTSGYNEQFF	TRBD2	TRBJ2-1	TRBV27	-
TGTGCCACCAGCAGCTACAGGGGGGAAAACTACGAGCAGTACTTC	CATSSYRGENYEQYF	TRBD1	TRBJ2-7	TRBV15	few
TGTGCCACCAGTGACGGGACGCGGTCGGCCCAGCATTTT	CATSDGTRSAQHF	-	TRBJ1-5	TRBV24-1	few
TGTGCCAGCAGTGCAAGTCCCCACGGAGACACTGAAGCTTTCTTT	CASSASPHGDTEAFF	-	TRBJ1-1	TRBV2	-
TGTGCCAGCAGCTTACAGGCGAGGGCCTCGAGTGGCTACACCTTC	CASSLQARASSGYTF	-	TRBJ1-2	TRBV7-2	few
TGTGCCAGCTCCCGATTAGAAGAGACCCAGTACTTC	CASSRLEETQYF	-	TRBJ2-5	TRBV18	-
TGTGCCAGCAGCTTAGTTGGCAGGCTGGTAGTCGGGTACACTGAAGCTTTCTTT	CASSLVGRLVVGYTEAFF	-	TRBJ1-1	TRBV7-2	-
TGTGCTAGTGGTTTGGTACAAAGGGACACCATATATTTT	CASGLVQRDTIYF	-	TRBJ1-3	TRBV12-5	-
TGTGCCACCAGTGATGGGAGGGGGGGAAGTGGCAAAAACATTCAGTACTTC	CATSDGRGGSGKNIQYF	-	TRBJ2-4	TRBV24-1	-
TGTGCCAGTAGTAGAACTAGCGGGTGGGGAGATACGCAGTATTTT	CASSRTSGWGDTQYF	TRBD2	TRBJ2-3	TRBV19	-
TGTGCCAGCAGCCCCGGACAGGGCAATGAGCAGTTCTTC	CASSPGQGNEQFF	TRBD1	TRBJ2-1	TRBV5-8	medium-sized
TGCAGTGCTAGCCCGACAGGTGGAGGGCAGCCCCAGCATTTT	CSASPTGGGQPQHF	-	TRBJ1-5	TRBV20-1	-
TGTGCCAGCAGTGAAGAGTGGACAGGGAGGGTCTATGGCTACACCTTC	CASSEEWTGRVYGYTF	TRBD1	TRBJ1-2	TRBV6-1	few
TGCAGTGCTTTACACGGGACTAGCGGGGGGGCCTCGGATACGCAGTATTTT	CSALHGTSGGASDTQYF	TRBD2	TRBJ2-3	TRBV20-1	-
TGCAGTGCTATTGCGGGAGCCCCCTACGAGCAGTACTTC	CSAIAGAPYEQYF	TRBD2	TRBJ2-7	TRBV20-1	medium-sized
TGCAGTGCTACCCGACAGGGCTACGAGCAGTACTTC	CSATRQGYEQYF	TRBD1	TRBJ2-7	TRBV20-1	-
TGTGCCAGCAGACCCCTCCGACAGGGTAGTTACGAGCAGTACTTC	CASRPLRQGSYEQYF	TRBD1	TRBJ2-7	TRBV27	-
TGTGCCAGCAGCTCAGGGGAAAAACTGTTTTTT	CASSSGEKLFF	-	TRBJ1-4	TRBV7-2	-
TGTGCCAGCAGTCAGAACAGGGGGCTCTATGGCTACACCTTC	CASSQNRGLYGYTF	TRBD1	TRBJ1-2	TRBV6-1	-
TGTGCCAGCCGATACACCGGGGAGCTGTTTTTT	CASRYTGELFF	-	TRBJ2-2	TRBV6-2/TRBV6-3	-
TGTGCCAGCAGCTTCGACCGGGGCGGGGGGATGGGTGAGCAGTTCTTC	CASSFDRGGGMGEQFF	TRBD2	TRBJ2-1	TRBV7-6	few
TGTGCCAGCAGCTTGGACCCCCGGGACAGGGGGTCCTTC	CASSLDPRDRGSF	TRBD1	TRBJ2-1	TRBV5-8	-
TGTGCCAGCAGTACTGGACTAGCGGGACACACAGATACGCAGTATTTT	CASSTGLAGHTDTQYF	TRBD2	TRBJ2-3	TRBV7-3	few
TGCGCCAGCAGCCAAGAACAGGTGAATTCACCCCTCCACTTT	CASSQEQVNSPLHF	-	TRBJ1-6	TRBV4-1	few
TGTGCCAGCAGCCCCGTGGGGGCTGGGGAGCAGTTCTTC	CASSPVGAGEQFF	-	TRBJ2-1	TRBV7-3	-
TGTGCCAGCAGCTTAGGTTCTAGCCTTAAAGAGACCCAGTACTTC	CASSLGSSLKETQYF	-	TRBJ2-5	TRBV7-9	-
TGTGCCAGCAGCAAAGCCCCCCTGGGGAACACTGAAGCTTTCTTT	CASSKAPLGNTEAFF	-	TRBJ1-1	TRBV21-1	-
TGCAGTGCGGTGCCGGTAGTATCTACCCGCGAGCAGTACTTC	CSAVPVVSTREQYF	-	TRBJ2-7	TRBV20-1	few